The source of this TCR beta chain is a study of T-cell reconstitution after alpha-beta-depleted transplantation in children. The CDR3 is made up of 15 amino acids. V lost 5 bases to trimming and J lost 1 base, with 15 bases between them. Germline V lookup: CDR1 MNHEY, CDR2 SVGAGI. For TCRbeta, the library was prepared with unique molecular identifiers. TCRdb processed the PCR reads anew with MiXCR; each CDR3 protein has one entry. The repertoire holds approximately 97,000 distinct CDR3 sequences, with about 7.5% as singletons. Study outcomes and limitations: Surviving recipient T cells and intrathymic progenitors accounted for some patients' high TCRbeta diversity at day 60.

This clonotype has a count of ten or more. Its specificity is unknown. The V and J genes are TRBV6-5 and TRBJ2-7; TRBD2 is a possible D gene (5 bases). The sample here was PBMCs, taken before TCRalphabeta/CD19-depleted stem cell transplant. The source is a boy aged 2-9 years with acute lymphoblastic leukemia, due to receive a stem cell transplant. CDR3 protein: CASSTAGLLSYEQYF. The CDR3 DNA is TGTGCCAGCAGTACTGCGGGCCTCCTGTCCTACGAGCAGTACTTC.